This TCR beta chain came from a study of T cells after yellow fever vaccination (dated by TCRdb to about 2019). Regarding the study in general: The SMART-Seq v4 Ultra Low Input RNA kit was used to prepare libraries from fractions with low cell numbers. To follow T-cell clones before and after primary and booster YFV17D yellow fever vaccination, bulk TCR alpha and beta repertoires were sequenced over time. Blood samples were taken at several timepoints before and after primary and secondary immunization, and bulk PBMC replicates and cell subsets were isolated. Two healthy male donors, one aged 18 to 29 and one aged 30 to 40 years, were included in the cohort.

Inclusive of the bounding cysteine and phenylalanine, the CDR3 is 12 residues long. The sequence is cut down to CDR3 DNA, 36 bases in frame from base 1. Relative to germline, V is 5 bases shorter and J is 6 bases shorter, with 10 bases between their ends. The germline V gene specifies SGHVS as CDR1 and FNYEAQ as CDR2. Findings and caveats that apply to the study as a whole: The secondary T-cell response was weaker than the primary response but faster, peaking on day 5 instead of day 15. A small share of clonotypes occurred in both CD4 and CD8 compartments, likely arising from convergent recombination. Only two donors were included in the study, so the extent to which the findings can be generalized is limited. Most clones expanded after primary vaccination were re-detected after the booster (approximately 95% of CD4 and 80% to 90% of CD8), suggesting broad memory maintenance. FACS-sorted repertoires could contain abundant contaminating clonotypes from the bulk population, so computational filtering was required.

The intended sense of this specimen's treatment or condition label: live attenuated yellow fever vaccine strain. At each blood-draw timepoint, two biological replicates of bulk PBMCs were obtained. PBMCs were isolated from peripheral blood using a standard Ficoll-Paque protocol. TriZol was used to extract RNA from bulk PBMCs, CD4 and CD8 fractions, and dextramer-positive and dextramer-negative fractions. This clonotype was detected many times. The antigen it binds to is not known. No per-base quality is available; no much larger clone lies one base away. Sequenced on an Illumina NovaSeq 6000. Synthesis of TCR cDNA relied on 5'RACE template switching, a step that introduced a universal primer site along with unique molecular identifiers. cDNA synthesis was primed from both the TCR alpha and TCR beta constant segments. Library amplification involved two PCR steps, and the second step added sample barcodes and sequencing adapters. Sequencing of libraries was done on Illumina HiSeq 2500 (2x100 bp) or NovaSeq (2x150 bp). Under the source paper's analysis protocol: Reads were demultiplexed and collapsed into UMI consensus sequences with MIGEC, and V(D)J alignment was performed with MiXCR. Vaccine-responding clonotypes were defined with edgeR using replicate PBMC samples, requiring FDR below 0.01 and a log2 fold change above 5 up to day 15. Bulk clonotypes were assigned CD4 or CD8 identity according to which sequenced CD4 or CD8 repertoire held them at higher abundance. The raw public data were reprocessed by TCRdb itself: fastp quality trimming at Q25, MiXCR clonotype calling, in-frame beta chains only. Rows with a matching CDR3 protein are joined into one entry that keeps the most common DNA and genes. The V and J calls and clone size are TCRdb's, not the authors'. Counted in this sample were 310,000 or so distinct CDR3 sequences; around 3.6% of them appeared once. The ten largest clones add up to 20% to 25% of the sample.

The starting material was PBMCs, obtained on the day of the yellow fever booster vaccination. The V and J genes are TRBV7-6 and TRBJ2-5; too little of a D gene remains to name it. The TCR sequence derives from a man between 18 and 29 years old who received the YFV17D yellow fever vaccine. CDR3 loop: CASSRLEKTQYF. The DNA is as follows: TGTGCCAGCAGCCGACTGGAAAAGACCCAGTACTTC. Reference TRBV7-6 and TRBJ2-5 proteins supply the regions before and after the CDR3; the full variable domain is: GAGVSQSPRYKVTKRGQDVALRCDPISGHVSLYWYRQALGQGPEFLTYFNYEAQQDKSGLPNDRFSAERPEGSISTLTIQRTEQRDSAMYRCASSRLEKTQYFGPGTRLLVL.